These T cell receptor beta chains were read from a single sample in a study of shared clonotypes between healthy human individuals. Libraries were prepared by immunoSEQ multiplex PCR; TCRdb keeps only in-frame clonotypes and omits some of them. The table shows millions of clones, with 85% to 95% occurring only once. Sequencing was performed on naive CD4+ T cells sorted from blood. These receptors were collected from a man aged 18-30 years in good health. The CDR3 runs from the conserved cysteine through the conserved F or W. The D gene is left open where the match is weak. Rows give clone size only sometimes, using once, few, many, or a class for an expanded clone.

V	J	size	D	CDR3	DNA
TRBV6-5	TRBJ1-6	NA	TRBD1	CASGRQGPYNSPLHF	TGTGCCAGCGGACGACAGGGACCCTATAATTCACCCCTCCACTTT
TRBV7-2	TRBJ2-5	NA	NA	CASSLGVSETQYF	TGTGCCAGCAGCTTAGGAGTGTCGGAGACCCAGTACTTC
TRBV6-1	TRBJ1-3	NA	NA	CASSGPNLTGNTIYF	TGTGCCAGCAGTGGGCCCAATTTAACTGGAAACACCATATATTTT
TRBV30	TRBJ2-7	NA	TRBD1	CAWSGDRVNEQYF	TGTGCCTGGAGTGGGGACAGGGTAAACGAGCAGTACTTC
TRBV5-6	TRBJ2-3	NA	TRBD1	CASSLDPGQGRDTQYF	TGTGCCAGCAGCTTGGACCCGGGACAGGGAAGAGATACGCAGTATTTT
TRBV2	TRBJ1-5	NA	NA	CASSETLGAGGQPQHF	TGTGCCAGCAGTGAAACCTTAGGGGCGGGGGGTCAGCCCCAGCATTTT
TRBV7-2	TRBJ2-1	NA	NA	CASSLGTGTYNEQFF	TGTGCCAGCAGCTTAGGCACGGGGACCTACAATGAGCAGTTCTTC
TRBV6-5	TRBJ1-6	NA	TRBD1	CASGTGSSYNSPLHF	TGTGCCAGCGGGACAGGTAGCTCCTATAATTCACCCCTCCACTTT
TRBV6-1	TRBJ2-1	NA	TRBD2	CASSEQLAGGGNEQFF	TGTGCCAGCAGTGAACAGCTAGCGGGGGGAGGTAATGAGCAGTTCTTC
TRBV6-5	TRBJ2-1	once	NA	CASRAGGGAYNEQFF	TGTGCCAGCAGAGCCGGTGGGGGGGCGTACAATGAGCAGTTCTTC
TRBV10-1	TRBJ2-5	NA	NA	CASSESGQGRETQYF	TGCGCCAGCAGTGAGTCGGGGCAGGGCCGGGAGACCCAGTACTTC
TRBV18	TRBJ1-1	NA	TRBD1	CASSPISGGTEAFF	TGTGCCAGCTCACCAATCTCAGGGGGCACTGAAGCTTTCTTT
TRBV30	TRBJ2-4	NA	NA	CAWVKGDIQYF	TGTGCCTGGGTCAAAGGGGACATTCAGTACTTC
TRBV11-2	TRBJ2-3	NA	NA	CASSSGRADTQYF	TGTGCCAGCAGCTCAGGCCGGGCAGATACGCAGTATTTT
TRBV19	TRBJ2-4	NA	NA	CASNPNDRAKNIQYF	TGTGCCAGTAACCCAAACGACAGAGCCAAAAACATTCAGTACTTC
TRBV5-4	TRBJ1-5	NA	NA	CASSAGFGNQPQHF	TGTGCCAGCAGCGCCGGATTCGGCAATCAGCCCCAGCATTTT
TRBV7-9	TRBJ2-2	NA	TRBD1	CASSEGGASTGELFF	TGTGCCAGCAGCGAAGGGGGCGCGAGCACCGGGGAGCTGTTTTTT
TRBV6-6	TRBJ1-2	NA	NA	CASRVSYGYTF	TGTGCCAGCCGGGTCAGCTATGGCTACACCTTC
TRBV18	TRBJ1-2	NA	NA	CASSPGAQPGYGYTF	TGTGCCAGCTCACCAGGGGCACAACCAGGGTATGGCTACACCTTC
TRBV29-1	TRBJ1-2	NA	NA	CSVALGPGYGYTF	TGCAGCGTTGCCTTGGGACCTGGCTATGGCTACACCTTC
TRBV18	TRBJ1-6	NA	NA	CASSPPRVEPSPLHF	TGTGCCAGCTCACCACCGAGGGTTGAGCCCTCACCCCTCCACTTT
TRBV11-3	TRBJ2-5	NA	TRBD1	CASSLAGGAETQYF	TGTGCCAGCAGCTTAGCAGGGGGCGCGGAGACCCAGTACTTC
TRBV5-6	TRBJ2-7	NA	TRBD2	CALIGGYEQYF	TGTGCCCTCATCGGGGGGTACGAGCAGTACTTC
TRBV6-1	TRBJ2-7	NA	NA	CASSEAGASLHEQYF	TGTGCCAGCAGTGAAGCTGGGGCAAGTCTACACGAGCAGTACTTC
TRBV5-4	TRBJ2-7	NA	TRBD2	CASSALAGGSSYEQYF	TGTGCCAGCAGCGCCCTGGCGGGGGGGAGCTCCTACGAGCAGTACTTC
TRBV29-1	TRBJ2-5	NA	NA	CSVAQNGVGETQYF	TGCAGCGTGGCACAAAACGGGGTTGGTGAGACCCAGTACTTC
TRBV14	TRBJ2-7	NA	NA	CASSQGSAQYF	TGTGCCAGCAGCCAAGGGTCAGCCCAGTACTTC
TRBV6-5	TRBJ2-3	NA	TRBD1	CASSRQGMDTQYF	TGTGCCAGCAGTCGACAGGGCATGGATACGCAGTATTTT
TRBV7-2	TRBJ2-1	NA	TRBD2	CASSPARGGRRNEQFF	TGTGCCAGCAGCCCTGCCCGGGGCGGGAGGAGGAATGAGCAGTTCTTC
TRBV11-3	TRBJ2-3	NA	NA	CASSPRTAEQGGEPTDTQYF	TGTGCCAGCAGCCCCAGGACAGCCGAACAGGGTGGGGAACCCACAGATACGCAGTATTTT
TRBV9	TRBJ1-1	NA	TRBD1	CASSGHRGETEAFF	TGTGCCAGCAGCGGCCACAGGGGGGAAACTGAAGCTTTCTTT
TRBV9	TRBJ1-2	NA	NA	CASSQTGTSGGYTF	TGTGCCAGCAGCCAGACAGGAACCTCCGGTGGCTACACCTTC
TRBV29-1	TRBJ2-7	NA	NA	CSLRRTSLNEQYF	TGCAGCCTGCGGCGTACCTCCCTGAACGAGCAGTACTTC
TRBV5-1	TRBJ2-5	NA	NA	CASSSGGWEPKTQYF	TGCGCCAGCAGCTCTGGAGGCTGGGAGCCGAAGACCCAGTACTTC
TRBV6-4	TRBJ1-2	NA	TRBD1	CASKKGQGATGYTF	TGTGCCAGCAAAAAAGGACAGGGGGCCACTGGCTACACCTTC
TRBV14	TRBJ2-7	NA	TRBD1	CASSSRQGRLWF	TGTGCCAGCAGCTCCCGACAGGGACGTCTCTGGTTC
TRBV25-1	TRBJ2-7	NA	NA	CASVGSPSYEQYF	TGTGCCAGCGTGGGAAGTCCCTCCTACGAGCAGTACTTC
TRBV7-2	TRBJ2-5	NA	NA	CASSLVRALQETQYF	TGTGCCAGCAGCTTAGTGCGGGCCCTACAAGAGACCCAGTACTTC
TRBV5-1	TRBJ1-3	NA	NA	CASSFSGGAGNTIYF	TGCGCCAGCAGCTTCTCGGGGGGCGCGGGAAACACCATATATTTT
TRBV11-2	TRBJ2-5	NA	NA	CASSLVGQGGETQYF	TGTGCCAGCAGCTTAGTCGGGCAGGGGGGTGAGACCCAGTACTTC
TRBV7-9	TRBJ2-7	NA	NA	CASSLDSAPYEQYF	TGTGCCAGCAGCTTAGACTCGGCGCCCTACGAGCAGTACTTC
TRBV6-1	TRBJ2-7	NA	TRBD1	CASSEARDRGPYEQYF	TGTGCCAGCAGTGAAGCCCGGGACAGGGGACCCTACGAGCAGTACTTC